This entry lists 27 T cell receptor beta chains sequenced from one sample in a study of T cells in Graves' hyperthyroidism and ophthalmopathy. Amplification of TCR beta CDR3 regions used RNA as the template. During a first-round RT-PCR of the TCR CDR3, the HTBI primer set was used. A single record per CDR3 protein comes from TCRdb applying MiXCR to the multiplex PCR reads. The sample lists more than 95,000 distinct CDR3 sequences; 47% were seen once. The sample comprised blood. The receptors here all came from a man between 35 and 55 years old with Graves' hyperthyroidism.

Sample share makes this clonotype medium-sized (0.01 to 0.1%). V is TRBV2 and J is TRBJ2-5; D is ambiguous. V was pared by 3 bases and J by 1 base, with 15 bases between. Germline CDR1 reads SNHLY; CDR2 reads FYNNEI. The CDR3 has 16 residues. This CDR3 reads CASSDSVGISQETQYF. The CDR3 nucleotides are TGTGCCAGCAGTGATAGTGTGGGGATTTCCCAAGAGACCCAGTACTTC.

This clonotype was observed at least ten times. The chain uses TRBV5-6 and TRBJ2-2; TRBD1 matches at 7 bases. The CDR3 has 16 amino acids. Looked up from germline, CDR1 is SGHDT and CDR2 is YYEEEE. After removal of 3 bases from V and 5 bases from J, the junction contained 10 bases not matched to a gene. The CDR3 nucleotides read TGTGCCAGCAGCTCAAGTTACAGGGGATGGACCGGGGAGCTGTTTTTT. This sequence encodes CASSSSYRGWTGELFF. Together with reference TRBV5-6 and TRBJ2-2, the CDR3 gives the full variable domain: DAGVTQSPTHLIKTRGQQVTLRCSPKSGHDTVSWYQQALGQGPQFIFQYYEEEERQRGNFPDRFSGHQFPNYSSELNVNALLLGDSALYLCASSSSYRGWTGELFFGEGSRLTVL.

This clonotype showed up many times. The rearrangement uses TRBV12-3 or TRBV12-4 and TRBJ2-7; the D gene is possibly TRBD2 (5 bases). The CDR3 runs to 13 residues. V lost 7 bases and J 3 bases, leaving 13 bases between the germline ends. DNA for the CDR3: TGTGCCAGCACTCCCCGGGGATTCTACGAGCAGTACTTC. This encodes CASTPRGFYEQYF.

This clonotype has a count of ten or more. V usage is TRBV13 and J usage is TRBJ1-5, with TRBD1 as a possible D gene (6 bases). The CDR3 has 14 amino acids. The germline V gene has CDR1 PRHDT and CDR2 FYEKMQ (reference sequence). Trimming left V 2 bases short and J 1 base short, with 6 bases between. CDR3 sequence: CASSLQGSNQPQHF. The CDR3 DNA reads as TGTGCCAGCAGCTTACAGGGGAGCAATCAGCCCCAGCATTTT.

This clonotype was picked up one time. The chain links TRBV19 to TRBJ2-2; D not certain. The germline V and J ends were trimmed by 5 bases and 7 bases, with 11 bases remaining between them. This CDR3 comprises 13 residues. In germline, CDR1 is LNHDA, CDR2 SQIVND (reference sequence). The CDR3, as DNA: TGTGCCAGTAGTGTACTCCAGGTCGGGGAGCTGTTTTTT. Amino acids: CASSVLQVGELFF. Looking up the rest from reference TRBV19 and TRBJ2-2 gives the full variable domain: DGGITQSPKYLFRKEGQNVTLSCEQNLNHDAMYWYRQDPGQGLRLIYYSQIVNDFQKGDIAEGYSVSREKKESFPLTVTSAQKNPTAFYLCASSVLQVGELFFGEGSRLTVL.

As concerns this clonotype: At one boundary the junction diverges from the germline segment, which might be a read error. This chain connects TRBV7-3 to TRBJ2-1; 10 nucleotides match TRBD2. The CDR3 contains 16 residues. Looked up from germline, CDR1 is SGHTA and CDR2 is FQGTGA. CDR3 sequence reads: CASSQSLGLAYNEQFF. CDR3 nucleotide sequence: TGTGCTAGCAGCCAAAGTTTGGGACTAGCGTACAATGAGCAGTTCTTC.

The genes are TRBV7-2 and TRBJ2-1, with D tentatively TRBD1 (6 bases). There are 16 residues in the CDR3. Germline loops: CDR1 SGHTA, CDR2 FQGNSA. Trimming removed 6 bases from V and 1 base from J, with 16 bases in between. The CDR3 loop reads CASSPVGRGSYNEQFF. The CDR3, as DNA: TGTGCCAGCAGTCCCGTCGGCAGGGGATCCTACAATGAGCAGTTCTTC.

This clonotype occurred many times. V gene TRBV20-1 combines with J gene TRBJ1-2; 10 bases agree with TRBD1. The J segment lost 0 bases and the V segment lost 6 bases, leaving 7 bases of the junction unmatched. The germline V gene has CDR1 DFQATT and CDR2 SNEGSKA (reference sequence). This CDR3 is 15 amino acids long. This CDR3 is CSAPGQGTPNYGYTF. For the CDR3, the DNA is TGCAGTGCCCCGGGACAGGGGACCCCTAACTATGGCTACACCTTC.

The J gene is TRBJ2-3, the V gene TRBV20-1; D is perhaps TRBD1 or TRBD2 (5 bases each). This CDR3 has 13 amino acids. Germline lookup yields CDR1 DFQATT and CDR2 SNEGSKA (reference sequence). Trimming removed 6 bases from V and 5 bases from J, with 15 bases in between. CDR3 region: CSAGVRVRDTQYF. CDR3 sequence (DNA): TGCAGTGCAGGGGTGCGGGTCCGAGATACGCAGTATTTT.

At least ten counts were recorded for this clonotype. The chain links TRBV6-5 to TRBJ1-5; no reliable D call. CDR3 length: 12 residues. V shed 1 base and J shed 7 bases, with 5 bases lying between them. Germline values: CDR1 MNHEY, CDR2 SVGAGI. The CDR3 sequence: CASSYFNQPQHF. CDR3 sequence (DNA): TGTGCCAGCAGTTACTTCAACCAGCCCCAGCATTTT.

This clonotype was counted at least ten times. V gene TRBV20-1 combines with J gene TRBJ2-7, with TRBD1 matching over 12 bases. This CDR3 has 14 amino acids. Per germline, CDR1 DFQATT and CDR2 SNEGSKA (reference sequence). Trimming cost V 3 bases and J 6 bases; bases outside gene matches: 6. The CDR3 sequence is CSARGTGGISEQYF. The CDR3 DNA sequence: TGCAGTGCTAGGGGGACAGGGGGCATCTCCGAGCAGTACTTC.

This clonotype showed up just once. This could be a read error, since a much larger clone is one nucleotide away. This chain connects TRBV28 to TRBJ1-4, with D unclear. Germline CDR1 and CDR2: MDHEN and SYDVKM. With 3 bases removed from V and 10 bases from J, the gap between germline ends came to 12 bases. The CDR3 length is 13 residues. CDR3 nucleotide sequence: TGTGCCAGCAGTTTTGGTGGGGAAGGAAAACTGTTTTTT. This translates into CASSFGGEGKLFF.

The rearrangement links TRBV10-2 to TRBJ2-3, with a possible D match to TRBD2 (6 bases). Germline CDR1 WSHSY, CDR2 SAAADI. Between the trimmed V and J ends, which lost 6 bases and 2 bases, there was a span of 15 bases. The CDR3 contains 15 residues. CDR3 residues: CASRGIAVITDTQYF. In nucleotides, the CDR3 is TGCGCCAGCAGAGGAATAGCGGTAATCACAGATACGCAGTATTTT.

The rearrangement links TRBV18 to TRBJ2-5; D is ambiguous. This CDR3 comprises 14 residues. Germline CDR1 and CDR2: KGHSH and LQKENI. Trimming took off 2 bases at V and 7 bases at J, with 14 bases between the two ends. The CDR3 sequence is CASSPGLGSVTQYF. The CDR3, as DNA: TGTGCCAGCTCACCAGGGTTAGGGTCGGTGACCCAGTACTTC.

The sample holds one count of this clonotype. The V and J genes are TRBV20-1 and TRBJ2-7; 10 positions agree with TRBD2. The V gene's germline CDR1 is DFQATT and CDR2 SNEGSKA (reference sequence). The V and J ends lost 5 bases and 3 bases, in that order; junction bases with no gene match: 7. The CDR3 contains 14 residues. The CDR3 spells CSALALAGVYEQYF. DNA for the CDR3: TGCAGTGCTTTAGCTCTAGCGGGAGTCTACGAGCAGTACTTC.

This clonotype has a count of ten or more. The chain has TRBV6-5 and TRBJ2-7; D gene ambiguous. CDR3 size: 14 residues. CDR1 is MNHEY and CDR2 is SVGAGI in the germline V gene. The V end was cut by 2 bases, the J end by 1 base, with 9 bases between. The DNA of the CDR3 is TGTGCCAGCAGTTACGGTCCCGGATCCTACGAGCAGTACTTC. Translation gives CASSYGPGSYEQYF.

The V gene is TRBV11-2, the J gene TRBJ2-3; D not resolved. Trimming cost V 6 bases and J 11 bases, with 18 bases left between them. The germline V gene has CDR1 SGHAT and CDR2 FQNNGV. The CDR3 is 13 residues long. The CDR3 protein is CASSEETHNEQYF. The DNA of the CDR3 is TGTGCCAGCAGTGAAGAGACTCACAATGAGCAGTATTTT. Supplemented by reference TRBV11-2 and TRBJ2-3, the full variable domain reads EAGVAQSPRYKIIEKRQSVAFWCNPISGHATLYWYQQILGQGPKLLIQFQNNGVVDDSQLPKDRFSAERLKGVDSTLKIQPAKLEDSAVYLCASSEETHNEQYFGPGTRLTVL.

The V gene is TRBV7-9, the J gene TRBJ2-3; 9 bases match TRBD2. CDR1 and CDR2 (germline): SEHNR, FQNEAQ (reference sequence). This CDR3 contains 15 residues. V lost 6 bases to trimming and J lost 11 bases; unmatched junction nucleotides: 15. CDR3 amino acids: CASSFGGRGGHEQYF. The CDR3 DNA sequence: TGTGCCAGCAGTTTTGGGGGGCGGGGGGGACATGAGCAGTATTTT.

This clonotype was counted only a few times. This may be a read error, as it is one base from a much larger clone. V and J are TRBV5-1 and TRBJ2-7, with D possibly being TRBD1 (5 bases). The CDR3 is 16 residues long. Germline values: CDR1 SGHRS, CDR2 YFSETQ. The V and J ends lost 0 bases and 2 bases respectively, with 15 bases between them. For the CDR3, the DNA is TGCGCCAGCAGCTTGGGCCCAGGAGAAGGGGCCTACGAGCAGTACTTC. Translation: CASSLGPGEGAYEQYF.

Points on this clonotype: One end of the junction does not line up with germline, which may come from a read error. CDR3 nucleotide sequence: TGTGCCAGCTCACGGGCGGAGAACACTGAAGCTTTCTTT. This sequence encodes CASSRAENTEAFF. The chain employs TRBV10-2 and TRBJ1-1; D gene unclear. Germline assignment: CDR1 WSHSY and CDR2 SAAADI. This CDR3 is built from 13 residues.

As concerns this clonotype: The conserved final phenylalanine or tryptophan is absent from the CDR3, which likely points to a read error. The V call is TRBV5-1, the J call TRBJ1-1; maybe TRBD1 (6 bases). Looked up from germline, CDR1 is SGHRS and CDR2 is YFSETQ. The CDR3 consists of 15 residues. Between the trimmed V and J ends, which lost 4 bases and 4 bases, there was a span of 17 bases. CDR3 sequence (DNA): TGCGCCAGCAGCCACGGAGGGGGGTCAGGCACTGAAGCTTTCTGT. This codes for CASSHGGGSGTEAFC.

This chain connects TRBV19 to TRBJ2-2, with D perhaps matching TRBD1 or TRBD2 (6 bases each). Germline CDR1 and CDR2: LNHDA and SQIVND (reference sequence). The CDR3 contains 13 residues. Trimming took 5 bases from V and 7 from J, leaving 11 bases between them. DNA for the CDR3: TGTGCCAGTAGTTCGGGGGCTTGCGGGGAGCTGTTTTTT. Amino acids: CASSSGACGELFF.

This clonotype was found many times. The chain has TRBV3-1 and TRBJ1-2, with D unresolved. Germline V gene lookup returns CDR1 LGHDT and CDR2 YNNKEL (reference sequence). The V end was cut by 6 bases, the J end by 4 bases, with 9 bases between. This CDR3 spans 12 amino acids. The chain's CDR3 is CASSLWGYGYTF. CDR3 nucleotides: TGTGCCAGCAGTTTATGGGGCTATGGCTACACCTTC. Combining the CDR3 with reference TRBV3-1 and TRBJ1-2 gives the whole variable domain DTAVSQTPKYLVTQMGNDKSIKCEQNLGHDTMYWYKQDSKKFLKIMFSYNNKELIINETVPNRFSPKSPDKAHLNLHINSLELGDSAVYFCASSLWGYGYTFGSGTRLTVV.

The sample holds many counts of this clonotype. The genes are TRBV5-8 and TRBJ1-1; no firm D call. Germline V CDR1 and CDR2: SGHTS, YDEGEE. The CDR3 runs to 13 residues. V was cut by 7 bases and J by 1 base, with 11 bases left in between. The CDR3 spells CASPRESNTEAFF. In nucleotides, the CDR3 is TGTGCCAGCCCCCGGGAATCGAACACTGAAGCTTTCTTT.

The sample holds many counts of this clonotype. The chain links TRBV5-6 to TRBJ1-3; TRBD1 is a possible D gene (5 bases). V lost 3 bases to trimming and J lost 0 bases, with 13 bases between them. The CDR3 spans 16 residues. Germline assignment: CDR1 SGHDT and CDR2 YYEEEE. CDR3: CASSYIGGFSGNTIYF. The CDR3 nucleotides are TGTGCCAGCAGCTATATTGGGGGATTCTCTGGAAACACCATATATTTT.

This clonotype was seen a few times. CDR3: CASSPAGGPIGEQFF. In DNA, the CDR3 is TGTGCCAGCAGCCCTGCGGGAGGGCCTATAGGTGAGCAGTTCTTC. This chain connects TRBV27 to TRBJ2-1; 9 bases agree with TRBD2. V lost 6 bases to trimming and J lost 9 bases; unmatched junction nucleotides: 12. The CDR3 loop spans 15 amino acids. The germline V gene has CDR1 MNHEY and CDR2 SMNVEV (reference sequence).

This clonotype was seen at least ten times. The rearrangement uses TRBV5-4 and TRBJ1-5; 9 bases match TRBD1. The germline gives CDR1 SGHNT, CDR2 YYREEE (reference sequence). The V and J ends lost 4 bases and 6 bases, in that order; junction bases with no gene match: 5. The CDR3 has 14 amino acids. The CDR3 DNA sequence: TGTGCCAGCAGCGGGGACAGGGAAGGTCAGCCCCAGCATTTT. Residues: CASSGDREGQPQHF.